The next 2 T cell receptor beta chains were all read from a single sample in a study of blood T cell repertoires in COVID-19. Assay: immunoSEQ multiplex PCR; the TCRdb copy retains only in-frame clones and omits some. The top ten hold roughly 3% of the sample, which has 150,000 or so clones, 85% seen once. The material sequenced was peripheral blood. The origin of the receptors is a human donor with acute or convalescent COVID-19. The donor label of this sample is uncertain.

This clone was found once. V and J are TRBV10-3 and TRBJ2-7; tentative D call: TRBD1 (6 bases). Germline V gives CDR1 ENHRY, CDR2 SYGVKD. V lost 5 bases, J lost 4 bases, and 12 bases lay in between. The CDR3 consists of 13 residues. CDR3 in DNA: TGTGCCATCAGTCCTTCGGGACAATACGAGCAGTACTTC. Translating gives CAISPSGQYEQYF.

This clone is a singleton in its sample. The rearrangement joins TRBV7-3 to TRBJ2-1, with D hard to call. This CDR3 contains 14 residues. The germline gives CDR1 SGHTA, CDR2 FQGTGA. V lost 6 bases, J lost 4 bases, and 13 bases lay in between. This chain's CDR3 is CASREGGSYNEQFF. The CDR3 DNA sequence: TGTGCCAGCAGGGAAGGCGGTAGTTACAATGAGCAGTTCTTC.